These 25 T cell receptor beta chains share one sample of origin, sequenced in a study of blood T cell repertoires in COVID-19. Produced via immunoSEQ multiplex PCR; TCRdb's table is partial and in-frame only. This sample has more than 350,000 clones, with approximately 92% found just once. The sample consisted of PBMCs or T cells enriched from blood (not recorded which). The receptors come from a young man who had recovered from COVID-19.

V gene TRBV3-1 (or the pseudogene TRBV3-2) combines with J gene TRBJ2-1; 8 nucleotides agree with TRBD2. Trimming removed 3 bases from V and 8 bases from J; junction bases left unmatched: 6. The CDR3 covers 14 residues. From germline, CDR1 is LGHDT and CDR2 YNNKEL (reference sequence). The CDR3, as DNA: TGTGCCAGCAGCCAGCTCGGGGGGGTTGATGAGCAGTTCTTC. This translates into CASSQLGGVDEQFF.

The chain is built from TRBV4-1 and TRBJ1-5, with D possibly being TRBD1 (6 bases). The V and J ends lost 2 bases and 4 bases respectively, with 18 bases between them. CDR1 is MGHRA, CDR2 YSYEKL, per germline. The CDR3 has 17 amino acids. The CDR3 nucleotides are TGCGCCAGCAGCCAACCCATAAGGGGGGGAGCAAATCAGCCCCAGCATTTT. It encodes CASSQPIRGGANQPQHF.

The chain links TRBV9 to TRBJ2-1, with 10 bases lining up with TRBD2. The CDR3 consists of 15 residues. Germline lookup yields CDR1 SGDLS and CDR2 YYNGEE. V lost 1 base and J lost 4; bases outside the gene matches: 2. DNA for the CDR3: TGTGCCAGCAGCGTACAAGCGGGGGGGTACAATGAGCAGTTCTTC. This sequence encodes CASSVQAGGYNEQFF. The full variable domain, in which reference TRBV9 and TRBJ2-1 provide the parts outside the CDR3, is DSGVTQTPKHLITATGQRVTLRCSPRSGDLSVYWYQQSLDQGLQFLIQYYNGEERAKGNILERFSAQQFPDLHSELNLSSLELGDSALYFCASSVQAGGYNEQFFGPGTRLTVL.

The count of this clone is one. The V and J genes are TRBV5-1 and TRBJ2-2; 9 nucleotides line up with TRBD2. CDR3 length: 15 amino acids. Germline V lookup: CDR1 SGHRS, CDR2 YFSETQ. The V segment lost 4 bases and the J segment 5 bases; nucleotides outside the gene matches: 6. The CDR3 DNA follows: TGCGCCAGCAGCCCCGGGACTAGCAGGACCGGGGAGCTGTTTTTT. Its protein product is CASSPGTSRTGELFF.

V usage is TRBV9 and J usage is TRBJ2-3; TRBD2 matches at 11 bases. CDR3 length: 17 amino acids. Germline V gene sequence: CDR1 SGDLS, CDR2 YYNGEE. Losses at the gene ends were 2 bases for V and 3 bases for J; bases not matched to a gene: 8. CDR3 DNA sequence: TGTGCCAGCAGCGTGAATAGCGGGGGGGCCCGAACAGATACGCAGTATTTT. Translation: CASSVNSGGARTDTQYF.

This sequence joins TRBV10-1 and TRBJ2-3, with TRBD2 matching over 11 bases. The CDR3 loop spans 16 amino acids. Germline V CDR1 and CDR2: WNHNN, SYGVQD (reference sequence). V gave up 0 bases and J gave up 3 bases; unmatched junction bases: 2. CDR3 sequence (DNA): TGCGCCAGCAGTGAGTCCATAGCGGGGGGGACAGATACGCAGTATTTT. It specifies CASSESIAGGTDTQYF.

Here the CDR3 DNA reads TGTGCCAGCAGCTTGGGGGGACAGGTTGACTATGGCTACACCTTC. Its protein is CASSLGGQVDYGYTF. This chain links TRBV5-4 with TRBJ1-2; 8 nucleotides match TRBD1. V lost 0 bases to trimming and J lost 3 bases; unmatched junction nucleotides: 4. Germline assignment: CDR1 SGHNT and CDR2 YYREEE (reference sequence). The CDR3 covers 15 residues.

V is TRBV19 and J is TRBJ1-2, with a possible D match to TRBD1 (5 bases). The CDR3 runs 14 residues. CDR1 is LNHDA, CDR2 SQIVND, per germline (reference sequence). Trimming took 7 bases from V and 2 from J, leaving 14 bases between them. For the CDR3, the DNA is TGTGCCAGTAATTTAAGGGGTTTCAACTATGGCTACACCTTC. As protein: CASNLRGFNYGYTF.

The chain couples TRBV4-2 to TRBJ1-2; possible D gene TRBD1, 6 bases. In germline, CDR1 is LGHNA, CDR2 YNFKEQ. This CDR3 region has 14 residues. V shed 2 bases and J shed 3 bases, with 10 bases lying between them. The CDR3 DNA sequence: TGTGCCAGCAGCCAATCTGGGGGCGACTATGGCTACACCTTC. It is translated as CASSQSGGDYGYTF.

This clone is a singleton in its sample. Possible read error: a much larger clone is one base away. Other DNA sequences in the sample encode the same CDR3. The rearrangement links TRBV19 to TRBJ2-3; 9 bases are shared with TRBD1. The CDR3 is 15 residues long. The V segment lost 5 bases and the J segment 0 bases; nucleotides outside the gene matches: 3. The germline CDR1 and CDR2 sequences are LNHDA and SQIVND (reference sequence). CDR3 region: CASSGGQGSTDTQYF. CDR3 DNA: TGTGCCAGTAGTGGGGGACAGGGAAGCACAGATACGCAGTATTTT.

This chain links TRBV10-3 with TRBJ2-5; D is perhaps TRBD2 (6 bases). Germline V CDR1 and CDR2: ENHRY, SYGVKD. V lost 8 bases and J lost 5, with 6 bases in between. This CDR3 has 10 amino acids. The CDR3 protein is CAIGRETQYF. The DNA for the CDR3 is TGTGCCATCGGGAGGGAGACCCAGTACTTC.

The V call is TRBV29-1, the J call TRBJ2-7; 9 nucleotides align to TRBD1. The CDR3 runs to 16 residues. V lost 0 bases and J lost 7; bases outside the gene matches: 13. Germline V gene data show CDR1 as SQVTM and CDR2 as ANQGSEA. The CDR3 here is CSVEDPGQGSRWEQYF. CDR3 bases: TGCAGCGTTGAAGATCCGGGACAGGGATCTCGCTGGGAGCAGTACTTC.

The V gene is TRBV10-2, the J gene TRBJ1-2; the D is unclear. Trimming shortened V by 2 bases and J by 4 bases, and 11 bases separated the two germline ends. Germline values: CDR1 WSHSY, CDR2 SAAADI. The CDR3 has 14 amino acids. The CDR3 DNA sequence: TGCGCCAGCAGTGAGGCCAGGTATGCCTATGGCTACACCTTC. Its translation: CASSEARYAYGYTF.

The chain is built from TRBV4-1 and TRBJ2-2; 10 nucleotides line up with TRBD2. The germline CDR1 and CDR2 sequences are MGHRA and YSYEKL. V trimming: 4 bases; J trimming: 5 bases; junction bases outside the gene matches: 7. The CDR3 totals 16 residues. For the CDR3, the DNA is TGCGCCAGCAGCCTGACAGGGACTAGCGTTACCGGGGAGCTGTTTTTT. Translating gives CASSLTGTSVTGELFF.

This clone was seen only once. The chain employs TRBV3-1 (or the pseudogene TRBV3-2) and TRBJ2-3, with D perhaps TRBD2 (6 bases). CDR3 length: 16 residues. Germline V CDR1 and CDR2: LGHDT, YNNKEL (reference sequence). V was trimmed by 2 bases and J by 6 bases, leaving 18 bases between them. The CDR3 DNA reads as TGTGCCAGCAGCCAATCGCGACTAGATTTGGTCGATACGCAGTATTTT. This translates into CASSQSRLDLVDTQYF.

The genes are TRBV2 and TRBJ1-5; D ambiguous. The V gene's germline CDR1 is SNHLY and CDR2 FYNNEI. This CDR3 is built from 12 residues. V lost 8 bases and J lost 3, with 8 bases in between. The CDR3, as DNA: TGTGCCAGCGCCCGGGACAATCAGCCCCAGCATTTT. Translation gives CASARDNQPQHF.

The chain uses TRBV3-1 (or the pseudogene TRBV3-2) and TRBJ1-1; tentatively, D is TRBD1 (6 bases). The germline V gene has CDR1 LGHDT and CDR2 YNNKEL (reference sequence). The length of the CDR3 is 14 residues. Trimming removed 4 bases from V and 5 bases from J, with 14 bases in between. In nucleotides, the CDR3 is TGTGCCAGCAGCCTAGGTAAGGGGGGGACTGAAGCTTTCTTT. Translated, it gives CASSLGKGGTEAFF.

The chain uses TRBV5-1 and TRBJ1-1, with 9 bases that match TRBD1. This CDR3 spans 14 amino acids. Germline values: CDR1 SGHRS, CDR2 YFSETQ. The ends lost 4 bases at V and 7 bases at J; junction bases unmatched: 8. CDR3 sequence (DNA): TGCGCCAGCAGCAGGGACAGGGCCTTCGATGAAGCTTTCTTT. This sequence encodes CASSRDRAFDEAFF.

The chain recombines TRBV6-5 with TRBJ1-1; TRBD1 aligns across 8 bases. CDR3 length: 13 amino acids. Germline V gene sequence: CDR1 MNHEY, CDR2 SVGAGI. The V gene end was trimmed by 5 bases and the J gene end by 11 bases; junction bases not matched to a gene: 10. The CDR3 region has the DNA TGTGCCAGCAGTCAGGGGGCAAAAGGGAAGGCTTTCTTT. Translating it yields CASSQGAKGKAFF.

The chain joins TRBV18 to TRBJ2-1, with a possible D match to TRBD2 (5 bases). The CDR3 loop spans 13 amino acids. V was shortened by 3 bases and J by 6 bases, with 9 bases between the two germline ends. Germline V gene sequence: CDR1 KGHSH, CDR2 LQKENI. For the CDR3, the DNA is TGTGCCAGCTCACCCGGAGGAGCCAATGAGCAGTTCTTC. This sequence encodes CASSPGGANEQFF.

The V gene is TRBV3-1 (or the pseudogene TRBV3-2), the J gene TRBJ2-2, with no clear D. Looked up from germline, CDR1 is LGHDT and CDR2 is YNNKEL (reference sequence). V gave up 3 bases and J gave up 1 base, with 9 bases separating them. This CDR3 comprises 15 residues. The CDR3 coding sequence is TGTGCCAGCAGCCATCATTCGCGGAACACCGGGGAGCTGTTTTTT. Amino acids: CASSHHSRNTGELFF.

This chain connects TRBV2 to TRBJ1-1; TRBD1 aligns across 9 bases. V lost 8 bases, J lost 4 bases, and 8 bases stayed unmatched. The CDR3 extends over 14 amino acids. Germline loops: CDR1 SNHLY, CDR2 FYNNEI. The CDR3 coding sequence is TGTGCCAGCCGTACAGGGGGCTGGGGCACTGAAGCTTTCTTT. Its protein product is CASRTGGWGTEAFF.

The chain carries TRBV6-6 and TRBJ1-5; D perhaps matches TRBD1 (6 bases). V lost 0 bases to trimming and J lost 3 bases, with 12 bases between them. CDR3 length: 16 amino acids. In germline, CDR1 is MNHNY, CDR2 SVGAGI (reference sequence). This chain's CDR3 is CASSYSSGAPNQPQHF. The CDR3 DNA reads as TGTGCCAGCAGTTACTCGTCAGGGGCCCCCAATCAGCCCCAGCATTTT.

The J gene is TRBJ2-1, the V gene TRBV5-1, with 12 bases matching TRBD2. Germline V gives CDR1 SGHRS, CDR2 YFSETQ. V lost 2 bases and J lost 10; bases outside the gene matches: 1. This CDR3 is built from 13 residues. The CDR3 DNA reads TGCGCCAGCAGCTTTACTAGCGGGAGGGAGCAGTTCTTC. Protein: CASSFTSGREQFF. Looking up the rest from reference TRBV5-1 and TRBJ2-1 gives the full variable domain: KAGVTQTPRYLIKTRGQQVTLSCSPISGHRSVSWYQQTPGQGLQFLFEYFSETQRNKGNFPGRFSGRQFSNSRSEMNVSTLELGDSALYLCASSFTSGREQFFGPGTRLTVL.

This clone was found once. The rearrangement joins TRBV10-3 to TRBJ2-1; perhaps TRBD2 as D (5 bases). The CDR3 spans 13 residues. Per germline, CDR1 ENHRY and CDR2 SYGVKD. Trimming took 10 bases from V and 3 from J, leaving 13 bases between them. CDR3 sequence (DNA): TGTGCCACGGAGGACGGAAACTACAATGAGCAGTTCTTC. This gives the protein CATEDGNYNEQFF.